The 8 T cell receptor beta chains given below trace back to one sample, sequenced in a study of shared clonotypes between healthy human individuals. Some clones are missing from TCRdb's copy, which holds only in-frame ones; the method was immunoSEQ multiplex PCR. Counted here are fewer than 400,000 clones, approximately 74% occurring once; the ten biggest clones make up about a tenth. Sequenced sample: memory CD4+ T cells sorted from blood. Subset noted: CD45RA-negative fraction. These receptors were collected from a man aged 25 to 40 in good health.

The gene calls are TRBV2 and TRBJ2-7; no clear D gene. The germline V gene has CDR1 SNHLY and CDR2 FYNNEI. Trimming took off 6 bases at V and 4 bases at J, with 10 bases between the two ends. This CDR3 has 12 residues. The CDR3 nucleotides read TGTGCCAGCAGGACTGAAACATACGAGCAGTACTTC. The encoded protein is CASRTETYEQYF.

The rearrangement links TRBV30 to TRBJ2-5; 10 bases are a match to TRBD2. Per the germline V gene, CDR1 is GTSNPN and CDR2 is SVGIG (reference sequence). V gave up 3 bases and J gave up 9 bases; unmatched junction bases: 10. The CDR3 spans 14 residues. The CDR3 DNA reads as TGTGCCTGGAGGATTAGCGGGGGGTCCCCGGCCCAGTACTTC. It codes for CAWRISGGSPAQYF.

CDR3 sequence: CASRGIRTGVTYEQYF. The CDR3 region has the DNA TGTGCCAGCAGGGGAATAAGGACAGGGGTAACCTACGAGCAGTACTTC. The chain combines TRBV27 with TRBJ2-7; TRBD1 matches at 9 bases. V dropped 6 bases and J dropped 2; count of bases not matched to a gene: 11. Germline V CDR1 and CDR2: MNHEY, SMNVEV (reference sequence). The CDR3 contains 16 residues.

The V call is TRBV2, the J call TRBJ2-1; perhaps TRBD2 as D (6 bases). CDR1 SNHLY and CDR2 FYNNEI come from the germline V gene. The ends were cut back, 6 bases at V and 2 bases at J, with 20 bases in the middle. The CDR3 is made up of 17 amino acids. CDR3 bases: TGTGCCAGCAGCCCTCTAACCTCTAGCGCCACCTACAATGAGCAGTTCTTC. This encodes CASSPLTSSATYNEQFF.

The chain recombines TRBV2 with TRBJ2-3; no reliable D call. V lost 2 bases, J lost 4 bases, and 4 bases lay in between. The CDR3 is 12 residues long. From germline, CDR1 is SNHLY and CDR2 FYNNEI. CDR3 residues: CASSESADTQYF. The DNA for the CDR3 is TGTGCCAGCAGTGAAAGCGCAGATACGCAGTATTTT.

This clone was detected a few times. J is TRBJ2-3 and V is TRBV7-2; D perhaps matches TRBD2 (5 bases). V lost 3 bases, J lost 0 bases, and 10 bases lay in between. The CDR3 loop spans 15 amino acids. From germline, CDR1 is SGHTA and CDR2 FQGNSA. Here the CDR3 DNA reads TGTGCCAGCAGCTTGGCTAGCACTAGCACAGATACGCAGTATTTT. Translated: CASSLASTSTDTQYF.

The V and J genes are TRBV5-1 and TRBJ2-7, with D possibly being TRBD1 (6 bases). Germline lookup yields CDR1 SGHRS and CDR2 YFSETQ. V was cut by 1 base and J by 2 bases, with 10 bases left in between. The length of the CDR3 is 14 residues. For the CDR3, the DNA is TGCGCCAGCAGCTTGACAGGGAGTCCCTACGAGCAGTACTTC. Translation gives CASSLTGSPYEQYF.

The V gene is TRBV6-1, the J gene TRBJ2-1; D not certain. CDR3 length equals 13 residues. CDR1 and CDR2 from the germline V gene are MNHNS and SASEGT. Trimming removed 3 bases at V and 8 bases at J, with 11 bases between. CDR3 bases: TGTGCCAGCAGTGAGATAGGTTGGGATGAGCAGTTCTTC. Its translation: CASSEIGWDEQFF.